This record covers a single T cell receptor (beta chain). Its cognate antigen has yet to be identified. Per-nucleotide qualities are absent, and no much larger clonotype sits a single base away. CDR1 ENHRY and CDR2 SYGVKD were looked up in the germline V gene. The V end loses 2 bases and the J end loses 7 bases, and a stretch of 6 bases separates them. CDR3 length: 12 amino acids, cysteine to phenylalanine. Only the CDR3 region is kept as DNA, spanning 36 bases read in frame from base 1. In total, over 600 healthy bone marrow donors made up the cohort. All cohort members were sampled while nominally healthy, although unrecorded immune exposures were likely present. The donor tested CMV seronegative, placing the donor among the approximately 360 seronegative members of the cohort. A peripheral blood sample was provided by each donor, and peripheral blood mononuclear cells were used for TCR beta sequencing. Genomic DNA extraction from the blood cell samples was performed with the Qiagen DNeasy Blood Extraction Kit.

These data belong to a study of cytomegalovirus exposure and HLA in healthy donors (dated by TCRdb to 2015 to 2018). At the level of the whole study: According to an earlier analysis of 550 to 700 of the donors, 200 million or so T cells yielded roughly 100 million unique TCR beta sequences and about 300 Gb of sequence data. An early release covering roughly 580 HLA-typed donors comprised 300 to 350 gigabases of sequencing data and tens of millions of unique TCR sequences. Of the roughly 400 genotyped donors, over 65% fell in the genetic ancestry cluster associated with self-reported Caucasian donors. The study aimed to test whether signatures of past pathogen exposure could be identified by cataloging public T cell receptors. The T cell repertoires of 670 or so subjects were profiled by immunosequencing and related to cytomegalovirus serostatus. Besides the first cohort of 666 subjects, a separate validation cohort made up of 95 to 150 different subjects was used. The study combined high-throughput TCR immunosequencing, statistical association of individual TCRs with disease status, and machine learning to predict cytomegalovirus infection status. To study patterns of TCR occurrence, a later analysis re-analyzed previously published TCR beta repertoires from around 660 donors and added high-resolution HLA genotyping. Rather than using new phenotypic data, the later analysis identified candidate immune exposures from TCR beta sequences and from how often those sequences occurred across donors. An earlier analysis of 587 of the donors applied high-throughput TCR beta sequencing to assess whether each TCR beta V gene segment acted as functional or pseudogenic. Donor age, sex, ethnicity and CMV serostatus were collected together with the repertoire data. A later genetic analysis used genome-wide SNP genotypes for about 60% of the 666 donors, treating that subset as a discovery cohort. Every repertoire in the discovery cohort had been generated on one and the same sequencing platform. HLA typing covered class I and class II loci at four-digit resolution. Typing coverage differed by locus: A, B, C, DRB1 and DQB1 were typed in about 629-630 donors, DQA1 in about 500, DPA1 in around 610, and DPB1 in 400 to 490. Because of strong linkage in the cohort, five DR-DQ haplotypes were treated as single units for association and clustering. On average, 235,054 unique TCR beta nucleotide sequences were sequenced per donor among several hundred genotyped donors of the cohort, with about 17% of those sequences being non-productive. The research as a whole found: A later analysis found that HLA-associated TCR beta chains were more clonally expanded and had lower generation probabilities than equally common non-associated chains. A group of highly shared sequence variants was considered likely to be a technical artifact of the sequencing pipeline. The authors suggested that the approach could potentially be generalized to other disease states and immunological phenotypes. The presence/absence analyses assumed that sequencing depth was roughly uniform across donors, and that assumption may not be true. A later analysis associated 16,951 TCR beta sequences with specific HLA alleles at a false discovery rate of 0.05. A few of the identified cytomegalovirus-associated TCR beta chains were confirmed in vitro to be specific for cytomegalovirus antigens. Because counts were too low, about 18 rarely observed V segments, including chromosome 9 orphons, were excluded from the earlier analysis of several hundred of the donors. A later genetic analysis reported fewer N-insertions in productive TCRs among donors in an Asian-associated ancestry cluster than the roughly 690-donor mean. Because HLA typing was missing for some donors at each locus, association tests included only the typed subset. According to a later analysis, most CMV-associated TCR beta chains appeared to be HLA-restricted, and the HLA associations seemed to be driven largely by CMV exposure. This cohort had only TCR beta chains sequenced, and the lack of alpha or paired-chain data limited which features could be detected. Because the 87-base-pair reads could not distinguish some IMGT-functional V segments, including TRBV6-2 and TRBV6-3, those segments were excluded. Across donors, most TCR sequences were observed very rarely, whereas some public TCRs were present in many individuals. Linkage disequilibrium might explain the correlated functional status among segregating V segments, but an unknown experimental factor could not be excluded. In the study, about 150 TCR beta chains were listed as associated with cytomegalovirus. V-gene and J-gene trimming of TCR beta chains was associated with a missense DCLRE1C variant in a later genetic analysis, and the association was replicated in an independent cohort. Broadly in line with IMGT annotations, most TCR beta V segments showed up in productive rearrangements about 90% or about 30% of the time in an earlier analysis of several hundred of the donors. Strong co-occurrence of HLA alleles, especially DR and DQ, made assigning TCR associations to individual alleles difficult. Immune exposure information for the cohort was limited to CMV serostatus. A later analysis found that TCR association rates varied across HLA loci, with DRB1 alleles showing the most associated TCRs and HLA-C alleles the fewest. A further reported finding was that TCR beta sequences accurately predicted the HLA-A and HLA-B alleles for most subjects in the first cohort. Cytomegalovirus status was reported to be diagnosed by the classifier with high specificity and sensitivity in both the original and validation cohorts. According to a later analysis, parvovirus B19, influenza, CMV and Epstein-Barr virus appeared linked to several top co-occurrence clusters.

Libraries were constructed by the immunoSEQ multiplex PCR assay. A mixture of 60 forward primers for TCR Vbeta segments and 13 reverse primers for TCR Jbeta segments was used in the multiplex PCR. A multiplex PCR assay on genomic DNA amplified the CDR3 region of rearranged TCR beta genes. Amplified TCR beta libraries were sequenced as 87-base-pair reads on the Illumina HiSeq System. The authors processed their data as follows. In a later analysis, around 80 million unique TCR beta chains were counted across the approximately 640 repertoires, and around 10 million of these chains were shared by at least two donors. A nearest-neighbor algorithm error-corrected the raw reads and collapsed the reads into unique sequences, merging closely related sequences to remove PCR and sequencing errors. To assign V, D and J gene segments, CDR3 sequences were aligned to IMGT reference sequences. Each retained sequence needed at least a six-nucleotide match to both a V gene segment and a J gene segment. Rearrangements were classified as productive when the CDR3 lacked stop codons and remained in frame with V and J, and all other rearrangements were classified as non-productive. CDR3 was defined according to IMGT convention as the region running from the second conserved V-encoded cysteine to the conserved J-encoded phenylalanine. Sequences without an unambiguous match to a single V gene segment were excluded from the earlier analysis of 450 to 650 of the donors. An earlier analysis of 500 to 700 of the donors classified V segments as functional when productive rearrangements were above 56.7% and as segregating when the standard deviation between donors was above 5%. A statistical classification framework was built to diagnose cytomegalovirus status from the catalog of TCR beta chain sequences. In a later analysis, TCR nucleotide sequences were compared against IMGT/GENE-DB human TR gene sequences so that V and J genes could be assigned. Using the TCRdist pipeline, a later analysis assigned CDR3 sequences along with most-parsimonious VDJ recombination scenarios. In a later analysis, each TCR beta chain was defined by its CDR3 amino acid sequence together with its V-gene family, and reads lacking a unique V-gene family were excluded. A later analysis removed 500 to 650 highly shared, low-generation-probability nucleotide sequences to deal with suspected cross-contamination and a sequencing artifact. In a later analysis, a clonal expansion index was calculated for each public chain from normalized within-repertoire ranks of inferred template counts. In a later analysis, generation probabilities were computed with a VDJ recombination model fitted to out-of-frame rearrangements, and the resulting probabilities were checked against IGoR. A later analysis scored TCR-TCR, TCR-HLA and TCR-CMV co-occurrence with hypergeometric tests, applying a repertoire-size bias correction to TCR pairs. False discovery rates were estimated in a later analysis by permuting HLA or CMV assignments 20 times. A later analysis grouped co-occurring TCRs with DBSCAN, adding TCRdist sequence similarity when clustering within HLA-allele-positive subsets. For co-occurrence clustering, repertoires with fewer than 30,000 or more than 120,000 public chains were excluded, along with 4 to 6 repertoires with anomalous nucleotide sharing. Not all clones reach the TCRdb copy of this immuneACCESS table, which keeps in-frame sequences only. Checked studies attribute under half of the gap to unresolved V genes and leave the rest unexplained. From that table come the V and J calls and clone size; the DNA was used to work out D and trimming. The sample table records about 130,000 clones; roughly 80% of these occur just once. 1.2% of the sample rests with the top ten.

The receptor chain draws on TRBV10-3 and TRBJ1-5; the D gene cannot be resolved reliably. This TCR was sampled from a boy younger than 18 in good health and CMV-seronegative. Sequencing was carried out using PBMCs. The DNA sequence is TGTGCCATCAGTGAGAACATACAGCCCCAGCATTTT. It translates as CAISENIQPQHF.